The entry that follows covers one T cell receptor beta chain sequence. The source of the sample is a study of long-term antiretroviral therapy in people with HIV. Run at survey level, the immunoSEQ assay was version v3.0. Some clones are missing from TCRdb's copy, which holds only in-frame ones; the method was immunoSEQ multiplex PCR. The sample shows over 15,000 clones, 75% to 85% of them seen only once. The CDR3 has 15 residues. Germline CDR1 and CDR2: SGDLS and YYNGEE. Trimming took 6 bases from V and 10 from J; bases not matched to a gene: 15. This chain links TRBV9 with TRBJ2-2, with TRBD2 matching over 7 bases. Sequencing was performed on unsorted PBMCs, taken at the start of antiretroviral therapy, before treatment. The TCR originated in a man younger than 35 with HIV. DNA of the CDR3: TGTGCCAGCACCAACACTGGCGGGAGATGGGAGGAGCTGTTTTTT. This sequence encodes CASTNTGGRWEELFF.